The present TCR beta chain was sequenced within a study of regulatory and conventional T cells in RAG deficiency. V was clipped by 2 bases and J by 4 bases; unmatched bases: 8. This CDR3 has 16 amino acids. The germline gives CDR1 SGHVS, CDR2 FNYEAQ. A remark on this clone: Its antigen is currently unknown.

Data came from immunoSEQ multiplex PCR; TCRdb stores just in-frame clones and leaves some out. In the table there are roughly 20,000 clones, roughly 90% of which are singletons. Blood CD4+ CD25-high CD127-low regulatory T cells supplied the genomic DNA template. The study, taken as a whole, reports: Shannon entropy was markedly lower and Simpson indices higher in RAG-deficient patients than control T-cell subsets. Compared with controls, unique Treg TCR beta sequences dropped roughly 100-fold in Omenn syndrome and CID/AS. Omenn patients showed >85% Treg-Tconv overlap and shorter CDR3 lengths.

The same specimen was also included in a second study, on regulatory T cells. As that study records: The PCR used 52 TRBV and 13 TRBJ primers.

The source of this sequence is a human donor in good health. J is TRBJ1-1 and V is TRBV7-6; 9 bases are a match to TRBD1. Sequencing was performed on Tregs sorted from blood. CDR3 sequence reads: CASSLTQQGAGTEAFF. CDR3 DNA: TGTGCCAGCAGCTTAACCCAACAGGGGGCAGGCACTGAAGCTTTCTTT.